The 29 T cell receptor beta chains below all came from one sample that was sequenced in a study of technical replicates of blood from a few donors. Assay used: immunoSEQ multiplex PCR; TCRdb lists only in-frame clones, some missing. There are over 70,000 clones in the sample; over 85% occur only once, and 0.41% lies in the top ten. Sequencing was performed on T cells isolated from PBMCs. These receptor sequences come from a human donor in good health.

CDR3 bases: TGTGCCAGCAGCCTGTCCTCAGGGGTGGACATTCAGTACTTC. Translating gives CASSLSSGVDIQYF. V usage is TRBV5-5 and J usage is TRBJ2-4, with D perhaps matching TRBD1 (6 bases). In germline, CDR1 is SGHKS, CDR2 YYEKEE (reference sequence). V was shortened by 4 bases and J by 8 bases, with 16 bases between the two germline ends. The CDR3 sequence is 14 residues long.

The sample holds a few counts of this clone. This rearrangement joins TRBV7-6 to TRBJ2-7, with D possibly TRBD2 on 5 matching bases. Trimming pared 1 base from V and 3 bases from J, leaving 10 bases between. The germline V gene encodes CDR1 SGHVS and CDR2 FNYEAQ. This CDR3 is 14 amino acids long. In DNA, the CDR3 is TGTGCCAGCAGCTTAGTAGTTGGAGGCTACGAGCAGTACTTC. As protein: CASSLVVGGYEQYF. Together with reference TRBV7-6 and TRBJ2-7, the CDR3 gives the full variable domain: GAGVSQSPRYKVTKRGQDVALRCDPISGHVSLYWYRQALGQGPEFLTYFNYEAQQDKSGLPNDRFSAERPEGSISTLTIQRTEQRDSAMYRCASSLVVGGYEQYFGPGTRLTVT.

The CDR3 loop reads CACEVGAGQPQHF. CDR3 DNA sequence: TGTGCCTGCGAGGTGGGGGCAGGTCAGCCCCAGCATTTT. The V call is TRBV30, the J call TRBJ1-5; D is possibly TRBD1 (6 bases). CDR3 length equals 13 residues. The germline CDR1 and CDR2 sequences are GTSNPN and SVGIG (reference sequence). V was cut by 6 bases and J by 6 bases, with 15 bases left in between.

This clone was seen once. The chain combines TRBV29-1 with TRBJ2-5; 10 bases are a match to TRBD2. The CDR3 totals 14 residues. The germline V gene has CDR1 SQVTM and CDR2 ANQGSEA. V gave up 4 bases and J gave up 4 bases; unmatched junction bases: 6. This chain's CDR3 is CSVGIAGGTETQYF. For the CDR3, the DNA is TGCAGCGTTGGGATAGCGGGAGGTACAGAGACCCAGTACTTC.

The gene calls are TRBV27 and TRBJ2-1, with D possibly matching TRBD2 (6 bases). The CDR3 runs to 15 residues. V was cut by 3 bases and J by 9 bases, with 18 bases left in between. In germline, CDR1 is MNHEY, CDR2 SMNVEV (reference sequence). The CDR3: CASSLGPGAAIEQFF. For the CDR3, the DNA is TGTGCCAGCAGTTTGGGGCCGGGAGCCGCGATTGAGCAGTTCTTC.

This sequence joins TRBV7-8 and TRBJ2-5; 8 positions match TRBD2. Looked up from germline, CDR1 is SGHVS and CDR2 is FQNEAQ. Germline trimming cut 2 bases from V and 0 bases from J; bases unmatched to any gene: 2. The CDR3 runs 15 residues. The CDR3 DNA reads TGTGCCAGCAGCTTACCAGCGGGAGACCAAGAGACCCAGTACTTC. Translation: CASSLPAGDQETQYF. Combining the CDR3 with reference TRBV7-8 and TRBJ2-5 gives the whole variable domain GAGVSQSPRYKVAKRGQDVALRCDPISGHVSLFWYQQALGQGPEFLTYFQNEAQLDKSGLPSDRFFAERPEGSVSTLKIQRTQQEDSAVYLCASSLPAGDQETQYFGPGTRLLVL.

V gene TRBV7-6 combines with J gene TRBJ2-1; 7 nucleotides line up with TRBD2. The V gene's germline CDR1 is SGHVS and CDR2 FNYEAQ. V lost 5 bases, J lost 1 base, and 8 bases stayed unmatched. The CDR3 covers 16 residues. In nucleotides, the CDR3 is TGTGCCAGCAGCACAAACTACGGGGGGTCCTACAATGAGCAGTTCTTC. Protein: CASSTNYGGSYNEQFF.

The chain combines TRBV7-9 with TRBJ2-1; perhaps TRBD2 as D (9 bases). Germline loops: CDR1 SEHNR, CDR2 FQNEAQ (reference sequence). The CDR3 has 17 amino acids. The germline V and J ends were trimmed by 3 bases and 10 bases, with 25 bases remaining between them. This chain's CDR3 is CASSFRTTGASGTEQFF. CDR3 sequence (DNA): TGTGCCAGCAGCTTTAGGACGACAGGGGCTAGCGGGACAGAGCAGTTCTTC.

CDR3 sequence (DNA): TGTGCCAGTAGTATTTGGGGGGGCGCTTCCTACAATGAGCAGTTCTTC. It encodes CASSIWGGASYNEQFF. This chain connects TRBV19 to TRBJ2-1; D possibly corresponds to TRBD2 (7 bases). Germline V gene lookup returns CDR1 LNHDA and CDR2 SQIVND (reference sequence). V was clipped by 3 bases and J by 1 base, with 13 bases between them. The CDR3 runs to 16 residues.

The CDR3 nucleotides read TGTGCCAGCAGCTTTCTGGGCATCCGCAACACTGAAGCTTTCTTT. It yields the protein CASSFLGIRNTEAFF. V and J are TRBV7-8 and TRBJ1-1, with D unclear. The CDR3 consists of 15 residues. Germline-derived CDR1 and CDR2 are SGHVS and FQNEAQ. V lost 3 bases and J lost 2, with 13 bases in between. The entire variable domain, with the rest obtained from reference TRBV7-8 and TRBJ1-1, is as follows: GAGVSQSPRYKVAKRGQDVALRCDPISGHVSLFWYQQALGQGPEFLTYFQNEAQLDKSGLPSDRFFAERPEGSVSTLKIQRTQQEDSAVYLCASSFLGIRNTEAFFGQGTRLTVV.

The chain joins TRBV10-1 to TRBJ2-3, with TRBD2 matching over 8 bases. Germline values: CDR1 WNHNN, CDR2 SYGVQD (reference sequence). The CDR3 contains 15 residues. With V trimmed by 3 bases and J by 2 bases, 4 bases remained unmatched. CDR3 bases: TGCGCCAGCAGTGACATAGCGGGAAACACAGATACGCAGTATTTT. Translating it yields CASSDIAGNTDTQYF.

This chain uses TRBV5-1 with TRBJ1-1; weak D call: TRBD1 (5 bases). Between the trimmed V and J ends, which lost 6 bases and 5 bases, there was a span of 23 bases. The germline V gene has CDR1 SGHRS and CDR2 YFSETQ. The CDR3 sequence is 16 residues long. The CDR3 coding sequence is TGCGCCAGCACTAGTTACCGGTCAGGGCCCGTAACTGAAGCTTTCTTT. This sequence encodes CASTSYRSGPVTEAFF.

The chain combines TRBV9 with TRBJ1-3; the D gene is possibly TRBD1 (6 bases). This CDR3 spans 15 amino acids. Trimming took 0 bases from V and 7 from J, leaving 14 bases between them. Germline CDR1 is SGDLS and CDR2 is YYNGEE. This CDR3 is CASSVGTAYGNTIYF. CDR3 coding DNA: TGTGCCAGCAGCGTAGGGACAGCCTATGGGAACACCATATATTTT. Using reference TRBV9 and TRBJ1-3 for the parts outside the CDR3, the full variable domain is DSGVTQTPKHLITATGQRVTLRCSPRSGDLSVYWYQQSLDQGLQFLIQYYNGEERAKGNILERFSAQQFPDLHSELNLSSLELGDSALYFCASSVGTAYGNTIYFGEGSWLTVV.

The chain uses TRBV29-1 and TRBJ2-5; D not certain. Deletions cut 7 bases from V and 7 bases from J, with 16 bases between. CDR1 is SQVTM and CDR2 is ANQGSEA in the germline V gene. CDR3 size: 12 residues. CDR3 nucleotides: TGCAGCGCTGATCTTACCCACGGGACCCAGTACTTC. Its translation is CSADLTHGTQYF.

This clone appeared once. The chain has TRBV6-5 and TRBJ1-2; 7 bases line up with TRBD1. The CDR3 length is 11 residues. Germline CDR1 reads MNHEY; CDR2 reads SVGAGI. V shed 6 bases and J 10 bases; nucleotides not matched to a gene: 5. CDR3: CASSRGDFYTF. CDR3 DNA: TGTGCCAGCAGCAGGGGGGACTTCTACACCTTC.

This chain joins TRBV28 and TRBJ2-5, with TRBD2 matching over 10 bases. This CDR3 spans 13 amino acids. The germline CDR1 and CDR2 sequences are MDHEN and SYDVKM. Trimming took 11 bases from V and 3 from J; bases not matched to a gene: 6. This CDR3 reads CAWGLAGEETQYF. CDR3 nucleotides: TGTGCCTGGGGGCTAGCGGGAGAAGAGACCCAGTACTTC.

The J gene is TRBJ2-3, the V gene TRBV30; the match to TRBD2 covers 15 bases. Germline-derived CDR1 and CDR2 are GTSNPN and SVGIG (reference sequence). This CDR3 has 14 amino acids. J was trimmed by 3 bases and V by 5 bases; bases with no gene match: 0. The CDR3 DNA reads TGTGCCTGGGGACTAGCGGGAGGGACAGATACGCAGTATTTT. The encoded protein is CAWGLAGGTDTQYF.

The gene calls are TRBV6-5 and TRBJ2-3, with a possible D match to TRBD2 (5 bases). The CDR3 sequence is 14 residues long. The V end lost 2 bases, the J end lost 4 bases, and 10 bases lay between the germline ends. CDR1 is MNHEY, CDR2 SVGAGI, per germline. The CDR3: CASSYGEGADTQYF. In DNA, the CDR3 is TGTGCCAGCAGTTACGGAGAGGGCGCAGATACGCAGTATTTT.

This chain joins TRBV6-6 and TRBJ1-1; D call uncertain. Trimming left V 3 bases short and J 1 base short, with 9 bases between. The CDR3 totals 14 residues. CDR1 MNHNY and CDR2 SVGAGI come from the germline V gene (reference sequence). The CDR3, as DNA: TGTGCCAGCAGTTATCGGTCACCGAACACTGAAGCTTTCTTT. Translating it yields CASSYRSPNTEAFF.

V is TRBV27 and J is TRBJ1-2; 8 positions agree with TRBD1. CDR1 and CDR2 from the germline V gene are MNHEY and SMNVEV (reference sequence). The CDR3 extends over 15 amino acids. Germline trimming cut 1 base from V and 4 bases from J; bases unmatched to any gene: 5. The CDR3: CASSLYGQGGYGYTF. For the CDR3, the DNA is TGTGCCAGCAGTTTATATGGACAGGGAGGCTATGGCTACACCTTC.

The rearrangement uses TRBV27 and TRBJ1-1; D is undetermined. The ends were cut back, 6 bases at V and 7 bases at J, with 9 bases in the middle. Germline V lookup: CDR1 MNHEY, CDR2 SMNVEV (reference sequence). The CDR3 length is 11 residues. CDR3 amino acids: CASRYGIEAFF. The DNA for the CDR3 is TGTGCCAGCAGATACGGGATTGAAGCTTTCTTT.

This clone was found a few times. This chain connects TRBV7-9 to TRBJ1-1, with D unclear. Germline V gene data show CDR1 as SEHNR and CDR2 as FQNEAQ (reference sequence). CDR3 size: 13 residues. V gave up 6 bases and J gave up 3 bases, with 11 bases separating them. The CDR3 DNA is TGTGCCAGCAGACGCTCCACGGACACTGAAGCTTTCTTT. Translation: CASRRSTDTEAFF.

The rearrangement uses TRBV27 and TRBJ2-2, with 9 bases fitting TRBD1. V lost 6 bases to trimming and J lost 4 bases; unmatched junction nucleotides: 3. Germline V gene lookup returns CDR1 MNHEY and CDR2 SMNVEV (reference sequence). The CDR3 has 14 amino acids. This CDR3 is CASRWGQGTGELFF. The DNA of the CDR3 is TGTGCCAGCAGGTGGGGACAGGGCACCGGGGAGCTGTTTTTT.

This clone was found a few times. V gene TRBV28 combines with J gene TRBJ2-2; 8 positions match TRBD1. V shed 8 bases and J 5 bases; nucleotides not matched to a gene: 7. Germline CDR1 and CDR2: MDHEN and SYDVKM. CDR3 length: 14 amino acids. In DNA, the CDR3 is TGTGCCAGCCAAGGACAGGGCGGAACCGGGGAGCTGTTTTTT. Protein: CASQGQGGTGELFF.

This clone was counted once. The chain couples TRBV10-1 to TRBJ1-1; D may be TRBD1 (5 bases). CDR1 WNHNN and CDR2 SYGVQD come from the germline V gene (reference sequence). With 0 bases removed from V and 0 bases from J, the gap between germline ends came to 11 bases. The CDR3 totals 16 residues. The CDR3 nucleotides are TGCGCCAGCAGTGAGTCGAAGGGGTTAATGAACACTGAAGCTTTCTTT. Amino acid sequence: CASSESKGLMNTEAFF.

This chain connects TRBV6-6 to TRBJ1-2; 10 bases map to TRBD1. J gave up 8 bases and V 2 bases, and 5 bases lay outside the gene matches. This CDR3 is 14 amino acids long. CDR1 and CDR2 (germline): MNHNY, SVGAGI (reference sequence). CDR3 bases: TGTGCCAGCAGTTACGGGACAGGGGATGTCGGCTACACCTTC. It yields the protein CASSYGTGDVGYTF.

The chain employs TRBV7-9 and TRBJ2-7, with 9 bases aligning to TRBD2. The CDR3 covers 14 residues. J was trimmed by 6 bases and V by 4 bases; bases with no gene match: 7. Germline V gene lookup returns CDR1 SEHNR and CDR2 FQNEAQ (reference sequence). This chain's CDR3 is CASSSSSGSVEQYF. The CDR3, as DNA: TGTGCCAGCAGCTCCAGTAGCGGGAGTGTCGAGCAGTACTTC.

The CDR3 loop reads CASSPEGGSNQPQHF. CDR3 nucleotides: TGTGCCAGCAGTCCTGAAGGGGGTAGCAATCAGCCCCAGCATTTT. The rearrangement joins TRBV28 to TRBJ1-5; weak D call: TRBD1 (6 bases). Germline loops: CDR1 MDHEN, CDR2 SYDVKM. Trimming stripped 5 bases from V and 0 bases from J, with 11 bases between. The CDR3 runs 15 residues.

The chain carries TRBV5-1 and TRBJ1-4, with D perhaps matching TRBD1 (5 bases). Trimming shortened V by 4 bases and J by 7 bases, and 11 bases separated the two germline ends. This CDR3 spans 13 amino acids. The germline V gene has CDR1 SGHRS and CDR2 YFSETQ. CDR3 region: CASSVNQGEKLFF. CDR3 coding DNA: TGCGCCAGCAGCGTTAATCAGGGTGAAAAACTGTTTTTT.